This T cell receptor beta chain was sequenced during a study of blood T cell repertoires in COVID-19. As for the study in general: Some COVID-19 samples were acute and others convalescent; all came from the United States, Italy and Spain. T cells, B-cell-depleted T cells, or PBMCs supplied cDNA or gDNA.

Study processing details: Amplification of reference gene primers was used by the study to estimate nucleated cell counts. Repertoires were generated with immunoSEQ multiplex PCR, while TCRdb's copy carries only in-frame clones and drops some. V and J calls and clone size come straight from that table; D and trimming were deduced from the DNA. The data hold roughly 330,000 clones, with 80% to 90% observed a single time. In germline, CDR1 is PRHDT, CDR2 FYEKMQ (reference sequence). The V and J ends lost 6 bases and 5 bases, in that order; junction bases with no gene match: 8. This CDR3 comprises 14 residues.

The sample was peripheral blood. The receptor's source is a man younger than 35 who had recovered from COVID-19. The chain joins TRBV13 to TRBJ1-1; the match to TRBD1 covers 8 bases. The CDR3 reads CASSPDRVGTEAFF. The CDR3 coding sequence is TGTGCCAGCAGTCCGGACAGGGTCGGGACTGAAGCTTTCTTT.